This TCR beta chain was sequenced for a study of blood T cell repertoires in COVID-19. Per the study methods: Using reference gene primer amplification, nucleated cell counts were estimated. Using immunoSEQ multiplex PCR, the repertoire was profiled, and TCRdb retains in-frame clones only, with some absent. D and trimming were read from the DNA, whereas the V and J calls and clone size are those reported in that table. This sample has about 19,000 clones, with about 90% found just once. The CDR3 consists of 16 residues. Germline CDR1 reads MDHEN; CDR2 reads SYDVKM. After removal of 3 bases from V and 7 bases from J, the junction contained 10 bases not matched to a gene.

The J gene is TRBJ2-1, the V gene TRBV28, with 9 bases aligning to TRBD2. This TCR derives from a human donor in a cohort sampled during active COVID-19. Source material: peripheral blood. The CDR3 bases are TGTGCCAGCAGTTTGGCCCCGGGACTAGCAAGAAATGAGCAGTTCTTC. Its protein product is CASSLAPGLARNEQFF.